The source of this T cell receptor (beta chain) is a study of T cells in Graves' hyperthyroidism and ophthalmopathy (dated by TCRdb to between 2018 and 2020). With regard to the full study: To identify TCR V-J signatures that set the groups apart, the researchers used a discovery cohort of 100 patients, made up of around 40 with Graves' ophthalmopathy and 55 to 65 with stable Graves' hyperthyroidism. Once sampling was done, hyperthyroidism patients were given methimazole at a starting dose of 30 mg daily, whereas ophthalmopathy patients were given high-dose intravenous methylprednisolone. The study also compared thyroid tissue and blood T-cell repertoires from five or six Graves' hyperthyroidism patients. Whether ophthalmopathy could be predicted prospectively was tested in an independent validation cohort made up of roughly 20 hyperthyroidism patients plus 17 patients who later progressed to ophthalmopathy. For training and testing, the 100 or so patients in the discovery cohort were randomly divided in a 7:3 ratio. According to the paper, TCR Vbeta CDR3 sequencing was carried out on approximately 140 peripheral blood samples, which came from fewer than 50 ophthalmopathy, 80 or so hyperthyroidism and roughly 17 progressor patients. What the authors observed across the whole study: No statistical method was used to fix the sample size in advance, and group allocation was not hidden from the investigators. A 13 V-J signature model separated ophthalmopathy from stable hyperthyroidism, with about 88% sensitivity and 81.08% specificity in cross-validation and 80%/75% in testing. In validation, progression to ophthalmopathy was predicted by the model with about 70% sensitivity and 72% to 85% specificity, a median of about 6.8 months before onset. Most expanded thyroid clonotypes (frequency above 0.001) were also found in blood, which suggests that blood repertoires may mirror thyroid immune responses.

The study excluded patients with uncontrolled infections, other autoimmune diseases, pregnancy or lactation. Diagnoses were based on clinical symptoms, serum thyroxine and TRAb, thyroid ultrasound and orbital computed tomography. Total RNA was extracted with Trizol reagent, and quality was checked on an Agilent 2100 Bioanalyzer. The TCR beta CDR3 regions were amplified from the RNA transcripts. A first-round RT-PCR of the TCR CDR3 used the HTBI primer set with the Qiagen OneStep RT-PCR kit. Libraries were constructed in a second round of multiplex PCR, after which size selection and purification were performed. Sequencing of the libraries was done on an Illumina HiSeq2000 using paired-end 100 bp reads. In the paper's pipeline: SOAPnuke was used to process the raw data, throwing out any read that contained adapters or uncalled bases, had a mean Phred below 15, or lacked an exact constant-primer or identifier match. High-quality paired reads were merged using COPE v1.2.5, and each unique nucleotide sequence was defined as a clonotype. Clonotypes were aligned to IMGT TRBV, TRBD and TRBJ reference segments using MiTCR v1.1. Only V-J combinations with frequency above 0.0001, covering about 99% of repertoires, were analysed. A TCS score was defined as the ratio between F50 (clonal expansion) and ExV (chaos), using BLOSUM62-based TCRdist between CDR3 peptides within each V-J. Welch's t-statistics and random forest reduced around 510 V-J features to fewer than 15, which were used in a naive Bayes classifier (R e1071). Thyroid-blood repertoire similarity was quantified with the Morisita-Horn index. TCRdb applied fastp at Q25 and MiXCR to the public reads, then kept only in-frame beta chains. Each record represents a unique CDR3 protein, reported with the most common genes and DNA among its rows. In this record, the V and J calls reflect TCRdb's handling and not the investigators' own analysis. This sample holds about 660,000 distinct CDR3 sequences; roughly 45% were observed only once. The leading ten clones occupy under 8.5% of the sample.

The CDR3 holds 14 amino acids from the cysteine to the phenylalanine. Here the CDR3 DNA is all that survives: 42 bases in frame from base 1. The V end loses 3 bases and the J end loses 7 bases, and a stretch of 10 bases separates them. From the germline V gene, CDR1 is SGHTA and CDR2 is FQGNSA. This clonotype was seen only once. Its cognate antigen has yet to be identified. Base-call qualities are not available, and no considerably larger clone is one nucleotide away. A single read makes a weak case. The sequenced sample was peripheral blood or thyroid tissue (not recorded which). The rearrangement joined TRBV7-2 to TRBJ1-6, with the D segment identity uncertain. The TCR comes from an adult man with Graves' disease, either hyperthyroidism or ophthalmopathy (not recorded which). The CDR3: CASSLMVVNSPLHF. DNA sequence: TGTGCCAGCAGCTTGATGGTGGTAAATTCACCCCTCCACTTT.